This TCR beta chain stems from a study of neurological immune-mediated disorders. The cDNA was generated through 5'RACE incorporating 10-nucleotide random UMIs. MiXCR, run by TCRdb on the 5' RACE reads, gives a single entry per CDR3 protein. The sample holds tens of thousands of distinct CDR3 sequences, around a tenth seen once. In this sample, this clonotype turned up many times. The sample consisted of PBMCs. The clonotype comes from a woman aged 30 to 39 with HTLV-1-associated myelopathy (HAM/TSP).

The CDR3 sequence is CAWGPEGFEQYF. CDR3 DNA: TGTGCCTGGGGGCCAGAGGGGTTCGAGCAGTACTTC. The chain uses TRBV30 and TRBJ2-7, with D possibly called TRBD1 or TRBD2 (5 bases each). The CDR3 totals 12 residues. In germline, CDR1 is GTSNPN, CDR2 SVGIG (reference sequence). Trimming shortened V by 5 bases and J by 6 bases, and 14 bases separated the two germline ends. The full variable domain, in which reference TRBV30 and TRBJ2-7 provide the parts outside the CDR3, is SQTIHQWPATLVQPVGSPLSLECTVEGTSNPNLYWYRQAAGRGLQLLFYSVGIGQISSEVPQNLSASRPQDRQFILSSKKLLLSDSGFYLCAWGPEGFEQYFGPGTRLTVT.